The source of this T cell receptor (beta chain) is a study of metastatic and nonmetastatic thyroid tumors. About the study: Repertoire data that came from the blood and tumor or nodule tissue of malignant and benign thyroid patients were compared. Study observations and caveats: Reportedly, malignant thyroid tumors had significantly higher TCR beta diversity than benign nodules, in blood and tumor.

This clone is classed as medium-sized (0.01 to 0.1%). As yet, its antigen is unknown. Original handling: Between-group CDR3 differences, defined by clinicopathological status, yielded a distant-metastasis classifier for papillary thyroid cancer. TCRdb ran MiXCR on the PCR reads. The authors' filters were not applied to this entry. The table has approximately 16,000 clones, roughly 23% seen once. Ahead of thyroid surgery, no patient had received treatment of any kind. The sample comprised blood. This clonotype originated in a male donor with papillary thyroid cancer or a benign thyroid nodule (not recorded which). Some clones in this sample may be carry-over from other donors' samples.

CDR3 sequence: CSARVGGSGNTIYF. The DNA of the CDR3 is TGCAGTGCTAGAGTGGGGGGCTCAGGAAACACCATATATTTT. The V and J genes are TRBV20-1 and TRBJ1-3; possibly TRBD1 for D (6 bases). Germline lookup yields CDR1 DFQATT and CDR2 SNEGSKA (reference sequence). This CDR3 spans 14 amino acids. The germline V and J ends were trimmed by 1 base and 4 bases, with 11 bases remaining between them.